The 10 T cell receptor beta chains presented below share a single source sample, sequenced in a study of control samples from healthy donors and cancer patients. Libraries were prepared by immunoSEQ multiplex PCR; TCRdb keeps only in-frame clonotypes and omits some of them. The sample includes 120,000 or so clones, over 75% of them seen just once. The material sequenced was blood. These receptors all come from a man aged 18 to 30 in good health.

The chain uses TRBV7-3 and TRBJ1-1; D might be TRBD1 (5 bases). V lost 4 bases and J 5 bases, leaving 17 bases between the germline ends. CDR3 length: 15 residues. Germline values: CDR1 SGHTA, CDR2 FQGTGA. As DNA, the CDR3 is TGTGCCAGCAGCTCGGAGGGGAGAGGGGAAACTGAAGCTTTCTTT. Its translation is CASSSEGRGETEAFF.

This sequence joins TRBV2 and TRBJ1-1, with 9 nucleotides matching TRBD1. The CDR3 loop spans 12 amino acids. V lost 7 bases and J lost 8; bases outside the gene matches: 5. The germline V gene encodes CDR1 SNHLY and CDR2 FYNNEI. The CDR3 region is CASTGQGREAFF. The CDR3 region has the DNA TGTGCCAGCACCGGACAGGGGAGGGAAGCTTTCTTT.

This clone was seen only a few times. This rearrangement joins TRBV11-2 to TRBJ1-5, with 9 bases that match TRBD1. The germline V gene has CDR1 SGHAT and CDR2 FQNNGV. J lost 4 bases, V lost 2 bases, and 6 bases had no gene match. This CDR3 is built from 16 residues. CDR3 residues: CASSLSRGQGNQPQHF. The CDR3 DNA reads as TGTGCCAGCAGCTTAAGTAGAGGACAGGGGAATCAGCCCCAGCATTTT.

This clone was counted a single time. The chain couples TRBV27 to TRBJ1-5; D is uncertain. The V gene lost 6 bases and the J gene lost 6 bases, with 21 bases spanning the gap. The CDR3 length is 16 residues. Germline-derived CDR1 and CDR2 are MNHEY and SMNVEV (reference sequence). The CDR3 reads CASRPQPAERGQPQHF. Here the CDR3 DNA reads TGTGCCAGCAGACCCCAGCCGGCCGAGCGGGGTCAGCCCCAGCATTTT.

CDR3 in DNA: TGTGCCAGCTGGGCAGGTCGCAATCAGCCCCAGCATTTT. Its protein product is CASWAGRNQPQHF. The V and J genes are TRBV12-3 or TRBV12-4 and TRBJ1-5, with no clear D. This CDR3 region has 13 residues. V was clipped by 8 bases and J by 2 bases, with 10 bases between them.

This chain uses TRBV6-5 with TRBJ2-7; 10 bases line up with TRBD1. From germline, CDR1 is MNHEY and CDR2 SVGAGI. V was pared by 5 bases and J by 2 bases, with 6 bases of the junction left unmatched. The CDR3 runs to 15 residues. CDR3 nucleotide sequence: TGTGCCAGCAGTCCAGGGACAGGGGCTCCCTACGAGCAGTACTTC. Translation: CASSPGTGAPYEQYF.

Concerning this clone: The germline gene is not matched at one end of the junction; a read error may be the cause. V and J are TRBV7-7 and TRBJ2-1; possibly TRBD2 for D (6 bases). Germline lookup yields CDR1 SSHAT and CDR2 FNYEAQ (reference sequence). The CDR3 loop spans 13 amino acids. The CDR3 nucleotides read TGTGCTAGCAGCTTGGGACTTAACAATGAGCAGTTCTTC. Translation: CASSLGLNNEQFF. The full variable domain, in which reference TRBV7-7 and TRBJ2-1 provide the parts outside the CDR3, is GAGVSQSPRYKVTKRGQDVTLRCDPISSHATLYWYQQALGQGPEFLTYFNYEAQPDKSGLPSDRFSAERPEGSISTLTIQRTEQRDSAMYRCASSLGLNNEQFFGPGTRLTVL.

This chain connects TRBV10-1 to TRBJ2-1, with 9 positions matching TRBD2. The CDR3 is 16 amino acids. With V trimmed by 3 bases and J by 9 bases, 12 bases remained unmatched. The V gene's germline CDR1 is WNHNN and CDR2 SYGVQD (reference sequence). CDR3 sequence (DNA): TGCGCCAGCAGTGAAAGCGGGAGGAAAACGCGGAGTGAGCAGTTCTTC. It specifies CASSESGRKTRSEQFF.

The J gene is TRBJ2-7, the V gene TRBV7-2, with a weak D call TRBD2 (5 bases). V dropped 5 bases and J dropped 0 bases, with 14 bases sitting between them. CDR3 length: 15 amino acids. The germline V gene encodes CDR1 SGHTA and CDR2 FQGNSA. The CDR3 loop reads CASSPGRRNSYEQYF. CDR3 bases: TGTGCCAGCAGCCCCGGACGGAGGAACTCCTACGAGCAGTACTTC.

This sequence joins TRBV10-2 and TRBJ2-1; D may be TRBD2 (6 bases). V was cut by 6 bases and J by 1 base, with 13 bases left in between. Germline values: CDR1 WSHSY, CDR2 SAAADI. The CDR3 is 15 amino acids. The DNA for the CDR3 is TGCGCCAGCAGGGTGGGGGGAGAGTCCTACAATGAGCAGTTCTTC. Its translation: CASRVGGESYNEQFF.